In this sample, the clone carrying this T cell receptor (beta chain) turned up a few times. Antigen: not known. This sample was included in a study of T-cell reconstitution after alpha-beta-depleted transplantation in children. General observations from the study: Recipient T cells and thymic progenitors that survived were the source of the high TCRbeta diversity seen at day 60 in some patients. One year post-transplant, T-cell counts and diversity were largely derived from T cells produced anew.

Trimming removed 0 bases at V and 0 bases at J, with 11 bases between. Germline CDR1 DFQATT, CDR2 SNEGSKA (reference sequence). The CDR3 consists of 16 residues. During its preparation, the TCRbeta library received unique molecular identifiers. TCRdb re-analysed the PCR reads in MiXCR, keeping a single row per CDR3 protein. The sample has 670,000 or so distinct CDR3 sequences; over 10% are singletons. The sequencing used PBMCs, collected before TCRalphabeta/CD19-depleted stem cell transplant. The sequence derives from a girl aged 2 to 10 with congenital amegakaryocytic thrombocytopenia, due to receive a stem cell transplant. The gene calls are TRBV20-1 and TRBJ2-2, with D tentatively TRBD2 (5 bases). For the CDR3, the DNA is TGCAGTGCTAGAGATGGGGAGCTCCCGAACACCGGGGAGCTGTTTTTT. Its protein is CSARDGELPNTGELFF.